The rows below give T cell receptor beta chains drawn from one sample of a study of blood T cells in healthy people across ages. Via MiXCR, TCRdb re-called the 5' RACE reads, giving one row per CDR3 protein. Of under 800,000 distinct CDR3 sequences listed, around 40% are singletons. Material: blood. These receptor sequences come from a woman aged 55 to 70 in good health. CDR3s include the opening cysteine and the closing phenylalanine or tryptophan. The D gene is left open where the match is weak. Rows may omit the clone size; those that give it use once, few, many or a size class.

J gene | V gene | D gene | clone size | CDR3 protein | CDR3 DNA
TRBJ1-2 | TRBV27 | . | once | CASMGGVGNYGYTF | TGTGCCAGCATGGGAGGAGTTGGTAACTATGGCTACACCTTC
TRBJ1-5 | TRBV27 | TRBD1 | . | CASSPWTGNQPQHF | TGTGCCAGCAGTCCCTGGACAGGGAATCAGCCCCAGCATTTT
TRBJ1-1 | TRBV7-2 | TRBD1 | few | CASSPGGIGTEAFF | TGTGCCAGCAGCCCAGGGGGGATAGGCACTGAAGCTTTCTTT
TRBJ2-2 | TRBV7-9 | . | . | CASIQGAGTNTGELFF | TGTGCCAGCATCCAAGGCGCAGGGACGAACACCGGGGAGCTGTTTTTT
TRBJ2-4 | TRBV7-2 | TRBD2 | . | CASSPSGGASLAKNIQYF | TGTGCCAGCAGCCCAAGCGGGGGGGCGTCTCTGGCCAAAAACATTCAGTACTTC
TRBJ2-2 | TRBV29-1 | TRBD2 | . | CSARGLAETGELFF | TGCAGCGCTCGGGGACTAGCCGAAACCGGGGAGCTGTTTTTT
TRBJ1-2 | TRBV18 | TRBD1 | many | CASSPGQGFGYTF | TGTGCCAGCTCACCGGGACAGGGTTTTGGCTACACCTTC
TRBJ1-6 | TRBV5-1 | TRBD1 | once | CASSSGQGPNSPLHF | TGCGCCAGCAGCTCTGGACAGGGACCAAATTCACCCCTCCACTTT
TRBJ2-5 | TRBV5-1 | . | . | CASSLIAGSFSGNEQYF | TGCGCCAGCAGCTTAATAGCCGGGTCTTTTTCGGGCAATGAGCAGTACTTC
TRBJ1-2 | TRBV14 | . | . | CASSPYLGRTTSNYGYTF | TGTGCCAGCAGCCCTTATCTGGGCAGAACCACATCTAACTATGGCTACACCTTC
TRBJ2-7 | TRBV11-2 | TRBD1 | . | CASSPSGGVEGFYEQYF | TGTGCCAGCAGCCCCTCAGGGGGCGTTGAGGGTTTCTACGAGCAGTACTTC
TRBJ2-1 | TRBV20-1 | TRBD2 | . | CSAKSLTSGGAEQFF | TGCAGTGCCAAGTCGCTGACTAGCGGGGGGGCTGAGCAGTTCTTC
TRBJ2-7 | TRBV10-3 | TRBD2 | few | CAISESTSGTYNEQYF | TGTGCCATCAGTGAGTCCACTAGCGGGACCTACAATGAGCAGTACTTC
TRBJ2-7 | TRBV15 | TRBD2 | . | CATSRDGTSGVYEQYF | TGTGCCACCAGCAGAGATGGAACTAGCGGAGTCTACGAGCAGTACTTC
TRBJ1-6 | TRBV6-5 | . | . | CASSYRAEKGSPLHF | TGTGCCAGCAGTTACAGGGCCGAAAAAGGTTCACCCCTCCACTTT
TRBJ2-7 | TRBV11-2 | TRBD2 | . | CASSLGQRGGNEQYF | TGTGCCAGCAGCTTAGGCCAGCGGGGGGGCAACGAGCAGTACTTC
TRBJ2-7 | TRBV12-3/TRBV12-4 | TRBD1 | few | CASSSRQGGPYEQYF | TGTGCCAGCAGTTCCAGACAGGGGGGCCCCTACGAGCAGTACTTC
TRBJ1-4 | TRBV9 | . | . | CASSVRQFNEKLFF | TGTGCCAGCAGCGTCCGGCAGTTTAATGAAAAACTGTTTTTT
TRBJ2-1 | TRBV28 | . | . | CASSLSRESVRSYNEQFF | TGTGCCAGCAGTTTATCCCGGGAATCGGTTCGCTCCTACAATGAGCAGTTCTTC
TRBJ2-2 | TRBV2 | TRBD2 | . | CASSEPTWGLAGGLNTGELFF | TGTGCCAGCAGTGAACCGACTTGGGGACTAGCGGGAGGACTGAACACCGGGGAGCTGTTTTTT
TRBJ2-1 | TRBV12-3/TRBV12-4 | . | few | CASSQEENWAEQFF | TGTGCCAGCAGTCAGGAAGAGAATTGGGCTGAGCAGTTCTTC
TRBJ1-2 | TRBV12-3/TRBV12-4 | . | . | CASSLLGQDGYTF | TGTGCCAGCAGTTTGTTGGGCCAGGATGGCTACACCTTC
TRBJ2-2 | TRBV18 | . | . | CASSPGLGSSGELFF | TGTGCCAGCTCACCGGGGCTGGGATCGTCCGGGGAGCTGTTTTTT
TRBJ2-7 | TRBV25-1 | . | . | CASSDGRWSYNEQYF | TGTGCCAGCAGTGATGGCAGGTGGTCCTACAATGAGCAGTACTTC
TRBJ2-1 | TRBV4-3 | . | . | CASSQDLGEREQFF | TGCGCCAGCAGCCAAGATCTGGGGGAGCGTGAGCAGTTCTTC
TRBJ1-2 | TRBV27 | . | . | CASSSHSYGGYGYTF | TGTGCCAGCAGTTCGCACTCATATGGGGGCTATGGCTACACCTTC
TRBJ2-5 | TRBV3-1 | TRBD2 | few | CASSQEALAGGLEETQYF | TGTGCCAGCAGCCAAGAGGCACTAGCGGGGGGGCTGGAAGAGACCCAGTACTTC
TRBJ2-1 | TRBV7-2 | . | few | CASSWGTGNEQFF | TGTGCCAGCAGCTGGGGGACGGGCAATGAGCAGTTCTTC
TRBJ1-5 | TRBV12-3/TRBV12-4 | . | . | CASSRGGATSGGQPQHF | TGTGCCAGCAGCCGGGGAGGCGCGACAAGCGGTGGTCAGCCCCAGCATTTT
TRBJ2-3 | TRBV6-2/TRBV6-3 | TRBD2 | few | CASSYGGSGTGTDTQYF | TGTGCCAGCAGTTACGGTGGTAGCGGGACCGGCACAGATACGCAGTATTTT
TRBJ2-1 | TRBV7-2 | . | . | CASSTTGGGLGNEQFF | TGTGCCAGCAGCACCACTGGGGGGGGGCTGGGCAATGAGCAGTTCTTC
TRBJ1-1 | TRBV7-3 | . | few | CASSLPAAAGEAFF | TGTGCCAGCAGCTTACCGGCGGCAGCTGGGGAAGCTTTCTTT
TRBJ2-1 | TRBV7-2 | TRBD2 | many | CASSPRLAENNEQFF | TGTGCCAGCTCACCAAGGCTAGCGGAAAACAATGAGCAGTTCTTC
TRBJ2-1 | TRBV6-6 | . | . | CASSDEYYNEQFF | TGTGCCAGCAGTGACGAGTACTACAATGAGCAGTTCTTC
TRBJ2-5 | TRBV24-1 | . | . | CATRAGQGVGIETQYF | TGTGCCACCAGAGCAGGGCAGGGTGTAGGTATAGAGACCCAGTACTTC
TRBJ2-3 | TRBV9 | . | . | CASSARQGIGSTDTQYF | TGTGCCAGCAGCGCCCGTCAGGGTATCGGAAGCACAGATACGCAGTATTTT
TRBJ2-1 | TRBV29-1 | TRBD1 | . | CSTGQGENEQFF | TGCAGCACGGGACAGGGGGAAAATGAGCAGTTCTTC
TRBJ1-1 | TRBV3-1 | . | . | CASSQAATGTEAFF | TGTGCCAGCAGCCAAGCGGCTACGGGCACTGAAGCTTTCTTT
TRBJ2-5 | TRBV20-1 | . | few | CSADGETQYF | TGCAGTGCTGATGGGGAGACCCAGTACTTC
TRBJ2-3 | TRBV5-1 | TRBD2 | . | CASSLWLAGGVGGTDTQYF | TGCGCCAGCAGCTTGTGGCTAGCGGGGGGTGTAGGTGGCACAGATACGCAGTATTTT